This TCR beta chain was captured in a study of shared clonotypes between healthy human individuals. Germline values: CDR1 SEHNR, CDR2 FQNEAQ (reference sequence). CDR3 length equals 17 residues. Trimming cost V 5 bases and J 3 bases, with 22 bases left between them. To note about this clone: The antigen is not known.

This table comes from immunoSEQ multiplex PCR, and its TCRdb copy is limited to in-frame clones, with some not included. The table includes approximately 2.5 million clones, approximately 94% detected once. General study results and limits: It was anticipated that sequencing depth would influence how many clonotypes donors shared.

The chain uses TRBV7-9 and TRBJ1-1, with D maybe TRBD1 (6 bases). The sequenced sample was naive CD4+ T cells sorted from blood. As to subset: CD45RA+ positively selected. This clonotype originated in a man aged 18-30 years in good health. CDR3 sequence: CASSHQPRGRGDTEAFF. The CDR3 bases are TGTGCCAGCAGCCACCAACCCAGGGGTCGAGGGGACACTGAAGCTTTCTTT.